This TCR beta chain derives from a study of spatial heterogeneity in lung cancer. Points from the study as a whole: One measure, the expanded intratumoral alpha and beta TCR count, tracked tumor mutation counts.

Carried by each TCR cDNA molecule was a unique molecular identifier. TCRdb re-derived calls from the 5' RACE reads in MiXCR, one entry per CDR3 protein. In the table there are some 23,000 distinct CDR3 sequences, 8.8% of which are singletons. This clonotype was observed many times. Its antigen is not known. Trimming removed 5 bases from V and 3 bases from J; junction bases left unmatched: 1. There are 14 residues in the CDR3. CDR1 and CDR2 from the germline V gene are SGHVS and FNYEAQ. Time point reported: sample taken at primary tumor resection. The sequence derives from a male donor with early-stage non-small cell lung cancer. Material: lung tumor tissue, obtained at surgery. The V and J genes are TRBV7-6 and TRBJ2-2, with 9 nucleotides matching TRBD1. This CDR3 reads CASSRDRDTGELFF. CDR3 DNA: TGTGCCAGCAGCCGGGACAGGGACACCGGGGAGCTGTTTTTT.